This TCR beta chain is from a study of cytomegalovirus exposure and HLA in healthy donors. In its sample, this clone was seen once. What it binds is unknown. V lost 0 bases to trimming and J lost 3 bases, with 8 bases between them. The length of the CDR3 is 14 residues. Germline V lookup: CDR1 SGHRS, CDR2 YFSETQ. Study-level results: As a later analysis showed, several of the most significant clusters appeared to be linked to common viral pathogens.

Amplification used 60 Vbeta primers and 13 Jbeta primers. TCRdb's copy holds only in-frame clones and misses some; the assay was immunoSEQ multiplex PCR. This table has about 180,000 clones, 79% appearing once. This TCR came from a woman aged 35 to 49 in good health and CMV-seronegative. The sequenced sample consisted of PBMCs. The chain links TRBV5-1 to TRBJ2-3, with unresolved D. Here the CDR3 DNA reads TGCGCCAGCAGCTTGGCGGTACGTACAGATACGCAGTATTTT. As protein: CASSLAVRTDTQYF.